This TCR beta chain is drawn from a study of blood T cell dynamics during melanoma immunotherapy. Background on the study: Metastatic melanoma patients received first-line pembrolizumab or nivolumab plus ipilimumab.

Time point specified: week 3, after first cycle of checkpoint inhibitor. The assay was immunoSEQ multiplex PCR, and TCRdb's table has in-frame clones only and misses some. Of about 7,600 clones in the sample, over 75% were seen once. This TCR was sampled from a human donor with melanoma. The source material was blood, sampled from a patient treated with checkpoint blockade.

The CDR3 coding sequence is TGTGCCAGCAGAAGAGAGGGGGATGAGCAGTTCTTC. Amino acid sequence: CASRREGDEQFF. This sequence joins TRBV2 and TRBJ2-1, with D tentatively TRBD1 (6 bases). V was trimmed by 6 bases and J by 8 bases, leaving 11 bases between them. The length of the CDR3 is 12 residues. The germline gives CDR1 SNHLY, CDR2 FYNNEI.